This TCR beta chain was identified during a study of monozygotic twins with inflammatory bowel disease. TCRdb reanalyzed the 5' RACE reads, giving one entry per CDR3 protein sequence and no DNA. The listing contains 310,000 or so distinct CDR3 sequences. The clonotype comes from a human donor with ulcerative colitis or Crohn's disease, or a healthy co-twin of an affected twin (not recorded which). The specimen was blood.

The CDR3: CASSLGQGEEQYF. The chain joins TRBV5-4 to TRBJ2-7; the TCRdb call, TRBD2, lacks DNA for checking. Per the germline V gene, CDR1 is SGHNT and CDR2 is YYREEE (reference sequence). The CDR3 contains 13 residues.